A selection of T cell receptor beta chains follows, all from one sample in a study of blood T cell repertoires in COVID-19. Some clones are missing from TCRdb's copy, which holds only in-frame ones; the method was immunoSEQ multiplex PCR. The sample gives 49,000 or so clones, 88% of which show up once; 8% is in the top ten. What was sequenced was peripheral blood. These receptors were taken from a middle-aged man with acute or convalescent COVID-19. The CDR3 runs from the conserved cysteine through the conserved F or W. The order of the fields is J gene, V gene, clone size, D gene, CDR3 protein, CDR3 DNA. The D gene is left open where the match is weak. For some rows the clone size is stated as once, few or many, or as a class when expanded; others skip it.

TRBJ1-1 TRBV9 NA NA CASSPGGSGTEAFF TGTGCCAGCAGCCCCGGGGGGTCGGGCACTGAAGCTTTCTTT
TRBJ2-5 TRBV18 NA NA CASSPPTQETQYF TGTGCCAGCTCACCCCCCACACAAGAGACCCAGTACTTC
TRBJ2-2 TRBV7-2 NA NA CVSLRGNALAGELFF TGTGTCTCGCTCAGAGGGAACGCCCTGGCCGGGGAGCTGTTTTTT
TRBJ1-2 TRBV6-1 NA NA CASSEWATNYGYTF TGTGCCAGCAGTGAATGGGCAACCAACTATGGCTACACCTTC
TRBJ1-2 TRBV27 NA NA CASSLRGLGYGYTF TGTGCCAGCAGTTTAAGGGGGTTGGGCTATGGCTACACCTTC
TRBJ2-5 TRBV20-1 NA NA CSAGLQETQYF TGCAGTGCTGGCCTGCAAGAGACCCAGTACTTC
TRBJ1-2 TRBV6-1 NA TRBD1 CASSGSGTVGFGGYTF TGTGCCAGCAGTGGGTCCGGGACAGTCGGTTTTGGGGGCTACACCTTC
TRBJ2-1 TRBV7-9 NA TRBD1 CASSPRGGYEQFF TGTGCCAGCAGCCCTCGAGGGGGCTATGAGCAGTTCTTC
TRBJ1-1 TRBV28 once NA CAALGLRGTEAFF TGTGCCGCTCTAGGACTGCGGGGCACTGAAGCTTTCTTT
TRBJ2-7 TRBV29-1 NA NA CSVKLAASYEQYF TGCAGCGTGAAGTTAGCGGCATCCTACGAGCAGTACTTC
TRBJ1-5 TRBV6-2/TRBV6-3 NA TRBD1 CASSYSTGQGSGNQPQHF TGTGCCAGCAGTTACTCGACGGGACAGGGGTCGGGCAATCAGCCCCAGCATTTT
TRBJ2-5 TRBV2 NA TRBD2 CASRGEGETQYF TGTGCCAGCAGGGGGGAGGGGGAGACCCAGTACTTC
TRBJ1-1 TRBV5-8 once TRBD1 CASSSKPGQGNTEAFF TGTGCCAGCAGCTCGAAACCGGGACAGGGAAACACTGAAGCTTTCTTT
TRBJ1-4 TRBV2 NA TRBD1 CASSAQGENEKLFF TGTGCCAGCAGTGCACAGGGGGAAAATGAAAAACTGTTTTTT
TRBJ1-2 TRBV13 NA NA CASSLRGREDDGYTF TGTGCCAGCAGCCTCAGGGGCAGGGAAGATGATGGCTACACCTTC
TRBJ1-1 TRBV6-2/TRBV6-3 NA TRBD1 CASSSRGRLDTEAFF TGTGCCAGCAGCTCCAGGGGGCGATTGGACACTGAAGCTTTCTTT
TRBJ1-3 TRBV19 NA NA CASSQTAVSGNTIYF TGTGCCAGTAGTCAGACTGCCGTCTCTGGAAACACCATATATTTT
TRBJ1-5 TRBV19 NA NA CASTRIGDSNQPQHF TGTGCCAGTACCCGTATAGGGGATTCCAATCAGCCCCAGCATTTT
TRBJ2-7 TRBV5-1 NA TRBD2 CASSTGTVGGEQYF TGCGCCAGCAGCACGGGGACCGTCGGGGGGGAGCAGTACTTC
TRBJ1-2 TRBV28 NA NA CASQPEYREHGYTF TGTGCCAGCCAACCCGAGTATAGGGAGCATGGCTACACCTTC
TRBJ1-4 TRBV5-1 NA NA CASSLGLDPGEKLFF TGCGCCAGCAGCTTGGGTTTAGACCCGGGTGAAAAACTGTTTTTT
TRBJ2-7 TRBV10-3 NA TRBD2 CAISGVPGLAGPEQYF TGTGCCATCAGTGGAGTTCCGGGACTAGCGGGACCCGAGCAGTACTTC
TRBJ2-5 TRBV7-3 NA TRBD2 CASSWGLPGFETQYF TGTGCCAGCAGCTGGGGACTACCTGGTTTTGAGACCCAGTACTTC
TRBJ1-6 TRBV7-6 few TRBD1 CASSLAPQRGGTGVSPLHF TGTGCCAGCAGCTTAGCACCTCAACGAGGGGGGACAGGGGTTTCACCCCTCCACTTT
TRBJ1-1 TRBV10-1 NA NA CATADVGTEAFF TGCGCCACAGCGGACGTGGGCACTGAAGCTTTCTTT
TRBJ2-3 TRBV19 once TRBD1 CASSTRGQGGTDTQYF TGTGCCAGTAGTACGCGGGGACAGGGTGGAACAGATACGCAGTATTTT
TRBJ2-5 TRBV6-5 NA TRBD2 CASTSPLGLEETQYF TGTGCCAGCACCTCACCTCTGGGACTAGAAGAGACCCAGTACTTC
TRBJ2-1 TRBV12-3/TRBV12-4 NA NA CASSQGAGQFF TGTGCCAGCAGTCAAGGGGCAGGGCAGTTCTTC
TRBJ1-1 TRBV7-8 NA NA CASSPEGGVSAFF TGTGCCAGCAGCCCCGAGGGGGGGGTGTCCGCTTTCTTT
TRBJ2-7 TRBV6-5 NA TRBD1 CASRGGQAYEQYF TGTGCCAGCAGGGGGGGACAGGCCTACGAGCAGTACTTC
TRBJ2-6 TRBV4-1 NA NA CASSQPPSARQPGANVLTF TGCGCCAGCAGCCAACCTCCCTCGGCCAGGCAGCCTGGGGCCAACGTCCTGACTTTC
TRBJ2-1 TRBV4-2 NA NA CASSQDRRGGQFF TGTGCCAGCAGCCAAGATAGGAGGGGAGGGCAGTTCTTC
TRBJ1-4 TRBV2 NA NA CASSEGAGRPTNEKLFF TGTGCCAGCAGTGAAGGTGCAGGGCGCCCAACTAATGAAAAACTGTTTTTT
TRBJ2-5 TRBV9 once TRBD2 CASGRPGGAGGHETQYF TGTGCCAGCGGACGCCCCGGCGGGGCGGGGGGGCACGAGACCCAGTACTTC
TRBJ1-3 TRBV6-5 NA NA CASIQGYSGNTIYF TGTGCCAGCATTCAGGGTTACTCTGGAAACACCATATATTTT
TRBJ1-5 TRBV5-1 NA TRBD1 CASSPGQGAGNQPQHF TGCGCCAGCAGCCCGGGACAGGGGGCGGGCAATCAGCCCCAGCATTTT
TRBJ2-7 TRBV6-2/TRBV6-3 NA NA CASSYGLSYEQYF TGTGCCAGCAGTTACGGACTTTCCTACGAGCAGTACTTC
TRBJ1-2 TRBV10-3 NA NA CAISRVYGYTF TGTGCCATTAGCCGGGTCTATGGCTACACCTTC
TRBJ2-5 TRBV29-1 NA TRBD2 CSGSSGGARETQYF TGCAGCGGATCTAGCGGGGGGGCAAGAGAGACCCAGTACTTC
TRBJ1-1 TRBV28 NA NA CASSFRGLEAFF TGTGCCAGCAGTTTCCGGGGACTTGAAGCTTTCTTT
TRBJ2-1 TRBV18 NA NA CASSPPSVNEQFF TGTGCCAGCTCACCACCTTCCGTCAATGAGCAGTTCTTC
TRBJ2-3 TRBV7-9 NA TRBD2 CASSLGDYHPTDTQYF TGTGCCAGCAGCTTAGGGGACTATCACCCCACAGATACGCAGTATTTT
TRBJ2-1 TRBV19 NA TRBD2 CASRPPGLDANEQFF TGTGCCAGTAGGCCTCCGGGACTAGACGCCAATGAGCAGTTCTTC
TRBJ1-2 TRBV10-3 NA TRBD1 CAISGAGGGYTF TGTGCCATCAGTGGGGCAGGGGGTGGCTACACCTTC
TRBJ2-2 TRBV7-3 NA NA CASSSQSGPGELFF TGTGCCAGCAGCTCCCAGTCGGGTCCCGGGGAGCTGTTTTTT
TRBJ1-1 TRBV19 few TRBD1 CASSRGTGGLSPEAFF TGTGCCAGTAGTAGGGGGACAGGGGGCCTCTCCCCTGAAGCTTTCTTT